This TCR beta chain originates from a study of neurological immune-mediated disorders. This clonotype was found many times. Its specificity is unknown. Germline CDR1 reads SGHRS; CDR2 reads YFSETQ. This CDR3 region has 17 residues. The V gene end was trimmed by 3 bases and the J gene end by 5 bases; junction bases not matched to a gene: 11. MiXCR was run by TCRdb on the 5' RACE reads, yielding one entry per CDR3 protein. Of 78,000 or so distinct CDR3 sequences listed, less than 5.5% are singletons. Study-wide results and limits: When repertoires were grouped phylogenetically, those of 18 of 34 multiple sclerosis patients fell into one related-CDR3 cluster, a possible signature. Falling below healthy controls, multiple sclerosis showed the least TCR clonal expansion, while HTLV-1-associated myelopathy showed the most.

The chain uses TRBV5-1 and TRBJ2-2; TRBD2 matches 9 bases. The TCR was taken from a woman under 40 with multiple sclerosis. Sequencing used PBMCs. The CDR3 here is CASSSAGLATGTGELFF. The CDR3 DNA is TGCGCCAGCAGCTCAGCGGGACTAGCAACAGGTACCGGGGAGCTGTTTTTT.